This TCR beta chain was retrieved from a study of cytomegalovirus exposure and HLA in healthy donors. 60 Vbeta and 13 Jbeta primers were used in PCR. The data were produced by immunoSEQ multiplex PCR, yet TCRdb's version contains in-frame clones alone and is incomplete. The data contain over 150,000 clones, 80% to 85% of them singletons. This clone was seen only once. Sequenced input: PBMCs. The clonotype comes from a human donor in good health.

CDR3 region: CASRNEPSGADTQYF. The CDR3 DNA sequence: TGCGCCAGCAGAAACGAACCATCGGGGGCAGATACGCAGTATTTT. J is TRBJ2-3 and V is TRBV5-1; D is perhaps TRBD2 (6 bases). The CDR3 loop spans 15 amino acids. With 5 bases removed from V and 4 bases from J, the gap between germline ends came to 17 bases. Germline-derived CDR1 and CDR2 are SGHRS and YFSETQ.